The present T cell receptor beta chain was sequenced within a study of response to subunit inactivated influenza vaccine. The study, taken as a whole, reports: Each seasonal influenza vaccination, the authors suggested, recruits few new T cells.

From germline, CDR1 is ENHRY and CDR2 SYGVKD. This CDR3 is built from 15 residues. Trimming shortened V by 1 base and J by 4 bases, and 11 bases separated the two germline ends. TCRdb reprocessed the RT-PCR reads with MiXCR, giving one entry per CDR3 protein. The sample lists 500,000 to 600,000 distinct CDR3 sequences, 16% occurring once. Comments on this clonotype: Its antigen is as yet unknown.

The clonotype comes from a man in his fifties or sixties who received an inactivated influenza vaccine. This chain joins TRBV10-3 and TRBJ2-1; D is possibly TRBD1 (5 bases). Sequencing used CD4+ T cells sorted from PBMCs, obtained around 25 months after vaccination. The CDR3 DNA follows: TGTGCCATCAGTGAGTTGTCGGCAGGGTACAATGAGCAGTTCTTC. Amino acids: CAISELSAGYNEQFF.